The 21 T cell receptor beta chains reported below all come from one sample, sequenced in a study of cytomegalovirus exposure and HLA in healthy donors (dated by TCRdb to 2016 to 2017). Library preparation used the immunoSEQ multiplex PCR assay. For the multiplex PCR, a mixture combining 60 forward primers for TCR Vbeta segments and 13 reverse primers for TCR Jbeta segments was used. The table was pulled from immuneACCESS by TCRdb, which kept in-frame rearrangements only. Such tables lose some clones; where checked, under half of the loss comes from unresolved V genes, and the rest has no known cause. For this sample there are 150,000 to 200,000 clones; around 78% appear just once. The ten most abundant clones make up approximately 2% of the sample. The sequencing input was PBMCs. The receptor set was obtained from a man aged 25-45 years in good health and CMV-seronegative.

The rearrangement links TRBV27 to TRBJ2-7; 14 positions agree with TRBD2. V was clipped by 2 bases and J by 3 bases; unmatched bases: 6. The germline gives CDR1 MNHEY, CDR2 SMNVEV (reference sequence). This CDR3 comprises 17 residues. CDR3 DNA: TGTGCCAGCAGTTTAGGGACTAGCGGGAGAGTGCTCTACGAGCAGTACTTC. Translated, it gives CASSLGTSGRVLYEQYF.

For the CDR3, the DNA is TGCGCCAGCAGCTTGTCGAGCTCCTACGAGCAGTACTTC. It encodes CASSLSSSYEQYF. The chain is built from TRBV5-1 and TRBJ2-7; no firm D call. The germline V and J ends were trimmed by 1 base and 0 bases, with 5 bases remaining between them. This CDR3 contains 13 residues. Germline loops: CDR1 SGHRS, CDR2 YFSETQ. The full variable domain, in which reference TRBV5-1 and TRBJ2-7 provide the parts outside the CDR3, is KAGVTQTPRYLIKTRGQQVTLSCSPISGHRSVSWYQQTPGQGLQFLFEYFSETQRNKGNFPGRFSGRQFSNSRSEMNVSTLELGDSALYLCASSLSSSYEQYFGPGTRLTVT.

The chain employs TRBV5-1 and TRBJ2-7; the D gene is possibly TRBD2 (5 bases). The germline V gene encodes CDR1 SGHRS and CDR2 YFSETQ. The CDR3 spans 14 residues. Deletions cut 0 bases from V and 0 bases from J, with 7 bases between. The CDR3 DNA sequence: TGCGCCAGCAGCTTGGACGGGATCTCCTACGAGCAGTACTTC. It codes for CASSLDGISYEQYF.

The V and J genes are TRBV6-6 and TRBJ1-1, with D possibly TRBD1 on 6 matching bases. Trimming pared 5 bases from V and 8 bases from J, leaving 21 bases between. The CDR3 spans 15 residues. Germline loops: CDR1 MNHNY, CDR2 SVGAGI (reference sequence). CDR3: CASSRSSQGIVEAFF. The CDR3 nucleotides are TGTGCCAGCAGTCGCTCCTCCCAGGGGATCGTGGAAGCTTTCTTT.

The chain carries TRBV10-3 and TRBJ2-1; the match to TRBD2 covers 8 bases. From germline, CDR1 is ENHRY and CDR2 SYGVKD. The CDR3 contains 16 residues. The ends lost 3 bases at V and 5 bases at J; junction bases unmatched: 9. The CDR3 DNA reads as TGTGCCATCAGTGATTCGGGCGGGAGGAGGAACAATGAGCAGTTCTTC. Translation gives CAISDSGGRRNNEQFF.

This chain joins TRBV5-4 and TRBJ2-1; D is possibly TRBD1 (5 bases). Germline values: CDR1 SGHNT, CDR2 YYREEE (reference sequence). V gave up 4 bases and J gave up 6 bases, with 11 bases separating them. The CDR3 length is 13 residues. CDR3 loop: CASSPRDSNEQFF. In DNA, the CDR3 is TGTGCCAGCAGCCCCCGCGACAGCAATGAGCAGTTCTTC.

V gene TRBV10-3 combines with J gene TRBJ2-2, with 13 bases matching TRBD2. The CDR3 is made up of 17 amino acids. Germline V gene sequence: CDR1 ENHRY, CDR2 SYGVKD. Trimming took 5 bases from V and 7 from J; bases not matched to a gene: 10. The CDR3 bases are TGTGCCATCAGTTCCGGACTAGCGGGAGAAATGGGCGGGGAGCTGTTTTTT. It encodes CAISSGLAGEMGGELFF.

The chain couples TRBV6-5 to TRBJ1-5, with unresolved D. The germline V gene encodes CDR1 MNHEY and CDR2 SVGAGI. V lost 8 bases to trimming and J lost 3 bases, with 11 bases between them. The CDR3 consists of 13 residues. The CDR3 DNA is TGTGCCAGCGGCGGATTTGCCAATCAGCCCCAGCATTTT. This gives the protein CASGGFANQPQHF.

The rearrangement uses TRBV6-5 and TRBJ2-7, with 10 positions matching TRBD2. The trim removed 1 base at V and 4 bases at J, leaving 7 bases unmatched. In germline, CDR1 is MNHEY, CDR2 SVGAGI. CDR3 length equals 16 residues. CDR3 nucleotide sequence: TGTGCCAGCAGTTACTATCCTAGCGGGAGTTTTTACGAGCAGTACTTC. Translating it yields CASSYYPSGSFYEQYF.

The chain uses TRBV7-3 and TRBJ2-3; TRBD2 matches 10 bases. V shed 4 bases and J 2 bases; nucleotides not matched to a gene: 3. The V gene's germline CDR1 is SGHTA and CDR2 FQGTGA. The CDR3 runs to 15 residues. The CDR3 is CASSWTSGNTDTQYF. Here the CDR3 DNA reads TGTGCCAGCAGCTGGACTAGCGGTAACACAGATACGCAGTATTTT.

The J gene is TRBJ1-2, the V gene TRBV5-4; tentatively, D is TRBD1 (5 bases). Trimming stripped 3 bases from V and 1 base from J, with 16 bases between. This CDR3 has 16 residues. Germline V CDR1 and CDR2: SGHNT, YYREEE (reference sequence). The CDR3 region has the DNA TGTGCCAGCAGCTGGGGTAGGGGCAGTAATAACTATGGCTACACCTTC. This sequence encodes CASSWGRGSNNYGYTF.

The V gene is TRBV9, the J gene TRBJ2-6, with 9 bases aligning to TRBD1. CDR1 and CDR2 (germline): SGDLS, YYNGEE. There are 16 residues in the CDR3. V was pared by 3 bases and J by 3 bases, with 4 bases of the junction left unmatched. CDR3 sequence reads: CASSARQGGGANVLTF. CDR3 in DNA: TGTGCCAGCAGCGCCAGACAGGGGGGTGGGGCCAACGTCCTGACTTTC.

The chain employs TRBV9 and TRBJ2-5; possibly TRBD1 for D (5 bases). The CDR3 covers 15 residues. With 1 base removed from V and 2 bases from J, the gap between germline ends came to 12 bases. CDR1 SGDLS and CDR2 YYNGEE come from the germline V gene. This chain's CDR3 is CASSVSPGSQETQYF. CDR3 bases: TGTGCCAGCAGCGTATCCCCAGGGTCTCAAGAGACCCAGTACTTC.

The V and J genes are TRBV4-1 and TRBJ2-7; 7 bases are shared with TRBD1. V trimming: 1 base; J trimming: 3 bases; junction bases outside the gene matches: 3. This CDR3 spans 14 amino acids. CDR1 and CDR2 from the germline V gene are MGHRA and YSYEKL. CDR3 sequence reads: CASSQGGQDYEQYF. The CDR3 DNA reads TGCGCCAGCAGCCAAGGTGGACAGGACTACGAGCAGTACTTC.

The V gene is TRBV5-6, the J gene TRBJ1-6, with a tentative D call TRBD1 (6 bases). Trimming took off 3 bases at V and 7 bases at J, with 8 bases between the two ends. The CDR3 is 13 amino acids. Germline-derived CDR1 and CDR2 are SGHDT and YYEEEE. DNA of the CDR3: TGTGCCAGCAGCTCCACAGGGAATTCACCCCTCCACTTT. This gives the protein CASSSTGNSPLHF.

The rearrangement links TRBV6-1 to TRBJ1-5, with TRBD1 matching 8 bases. Germline values: CDR1 MNHNS, CDR2 SASEGT. The CDR3 runs to 16 residues. Losses at the gene ends were 3 bases for V and 3 bases for J; bases not matched to a gene: 7. CDR3 sequence: CASSEQAGGVNQPQHF. The CDR3 nucleotides are TGTGCCAGCAGTGAGCAGGCAGGGGGCGTCAATCAGCCCCAGCATTTT.

This chain connects TRBV7-3 to TRBJ2-3, with TRBD1 as a possible D gene (6 bases). Trimming pared 6 bases from V and 0 bases from J, leaving 10 bases between. Germline V gives CDR1 SGHTA, CDR2 FQGTGA. This CDR3 has 14 residues. Here the CDR3 DNA reads TGTGCCAGCAGGTACAGGGCTAGCACAGATACGCAGTATTTT. The encoded protein is CASRYRASTDTQYF.

The V call is TRBV10-1, the J call TRBJ2-5, with a tentative D call TRBD1 (6 bases). Germline loops: CDR1 WNHNN, CDR2 SYGVQD (reference sequence). The CDR3 is made up of 16 amino acids. Trimming removed 0 bases from V and 2 bases from J, with 13 bases in between. Here the CDR3 DNA reads TGCGCCAGCAGTGAGTCGAGGGGGTCGGAGCAAGAGACCCAGTACTTC. Its translation is CASSESRGSEQETQYF.

The rearrangement uses TRBV29-1 and TRBJ2-3; 8 nucleotides align to TRBD2. Germline loops: CDR1 SQVTM, CDR2 ANQGSEA. V shed 8 bases, J shed 3 bases, and the junction held 7 bases outside the gene matches. The CDR3 totals 13 residues. The CDR3 nucleotides read TGCAGCACACTCGGGGGGGGGACAGATACGCAGTATTTT. It yields the protein CSTLGGGTDTQYF.

The chain has TRBV27 and TRBJ2-7; D may be TRBD2 (6 bases). CDR1 and CDR2 (germline): MNHEY, SMNVEV (reference sequence). V lost 3 bases and J 3 bases, leaving 12 bases between the germline ends. The length of the CDR3 is 14 residues. Written as DNA, the CDR3 is TGTGCCAGCAGTTTGACCGGGAGAGGCTACGAGCAGTACTTC. Translation gives CASSLTGRGYEQYF.

V and J are TRBV18 and TRBJ2-1; 9 positions match TRBD2. With V trimmed by 5 bases and J by 14 bases, 16 bases remained unmatched. Germline V gene sequence: CDR1 KGHSH, CDR2 LQKENI. This CDR3 region has 15 residues. Written as DNA, the CDR3 is TGTGCCAGCTCAGAAGCGGGAGGTGATATGAGTACGAAGTTCTTC. The encoded protein is CASSEAGGDMSTKFF.